A selection of T cell receptor beta chains follows, all from one sample in a study of shared clonotypes between healthy human individuals. Some clones are missing from TCRdb's copy, which holds only in-frame ones; the method was immunoSEQ multiplex PCR. The data show 1.4 million to 1.5 million clones, approximately 97% seen once. Sequencing input: naive CD4+ T cells sorted from blood. The receptors derive from a man in his thirties or forties in good health. Both conserved end residues are part of each CDR3.

V | CDR3
TRBV11-2 | CASSLDPGSEKLFF
TRBV6-4 | CASSDDATYEQYF
TRBV28 | CASSLGTGGVSSSYNEQFF
TRBV25-1 | CASSESAGDNEKLFF
TRBV6-1 | CASSELDGGGGEQYF
TRBV5-1 | CASSPGLAELTDTQYF
TRBV20-1 | CSARALGKLFF
TRBV7-9 | CASSATAINYGYTF
TRBV30 | CAWNRRTEAFF
TRBV5-6 | CASSFTGSTDTQYF
TRBV2 | CASRSGGASGNTIYF
TRBV10-3 | CAISGSGRAREQYF
TRBV5-4 | CASSSGLAGGSYNEQFF
TRBV10-3 | CALASGSTDTQYF
TRBV5-4 | CASSLSGLRETQYF
TRBV5-1 | CASSFTGTLTDTQYF
TRBV30 | CAWSVQGTDPIYF
TRBV4-1 | CASSQGPVDLFNEQFF
TRBV2 | CASRESTRGYTF
TRBV10-3 | CAISRGVPTSNQPQHF
TRBV28 | CASSEGTGVRETQYF
TRBV19 | CASSIDGGRSPPRPQHF
TRBV18 | CASSPGLAGESEQFF
TRBV11-3 | CASSLGRWEDNTGELFF
TRBV12-5 | CASGSPGPAQETQYF
TRBV14 | CASSHEGLAGDDEQFF
TRBV19 | CASSTTGGGQPQHF
TRBV28 | CATAWGGAPALSNQPQHF
TRBV5-1 | CASSFGTSAHEQYF
TRBV5-4 | CASSTQGVYGYTF
TRBV6-5 | CASSYSISQPQHF
TRBV19 | CASSIRGATYEQYF
TRBV11-2 | CASSPGGTSRGNEQFF
TRBV10-3 | CATYPTRVLAGETDTQYF
TRBV5-1 | CASSLTSGHNEQFF
TRBV5-8 | CASSLRNGWDQPQHF
TRBV10-3 | CASLDRGRADTQYF
TRBV5-8 | CASSAGDRDYTGELFF
TRBV19 | CASNNLGTDTQYF
TRBV15 | CATSRNPGLSYEQYF
TRBV4-3 | CASSQSRGVETQYF
TRBV28 | CASSQGLKEKLFF
TRBV5-1 | CASSGQGTDTQYF
TRBV18 | CASSPLLTGTTGELFF